The 25 T cell receptor beta chains reported below all come from one sample, sequenced in a study of CD8+ T cells in alopecia areata. Extracted RNA was reverse transcribed, and the resulting cDNA served as sequencing template. The data were produced by immunoSEQ multiplex PCR, yet TCRdb's version contains in-frame clones alone and is incomplete. The table includes about 110,000 clones, about three fifths detected once. The sample's treatment: oral pan-JAK inhibitor, 5-10 mg twice daily. The sample here was CD8+ T cells sorted from blood, taken at week 24, from a patient treated with tofacitinib. The receptors were gathered from a human donor with alopecia areata.

The chain links TRBV10-3 to TRBJ1-2, with TRBD1 matching 9 bases. The CDR3 covers 15 residues. Germline loops: CDR1 ENHRY, CDR2 SYGVKD. After removal of 6 bases from V and 7 bases from J, the junction contained 12 bases not matched to a gene. CDR3 region: CAIRSNRDRAVGYTF. CDR3 nucleotide sequence: TGTGCCATCAGATCGAACCGGGACAGGGCGGTTGGCTACACCTTC.

A few counts support this clone. This rearrangement joins TRBV2 to TRBJ2-1; 7 bases are shared with TRBD2. Looked up from germline, CDR1 is SNHLY and CDR2 is FYNNEI. The CDR3 covers 15 residues. The trim removed 8 bases at V and 7 bases at J, leaving 14 bases unmatched. The CDR3 DNA is TGTGCCAGCCGGAACACTAGCGACAACGGGAATGAGCAGTTCTTC. Protein: CASRNTSDNGNEQFF.

This clone was detected a few times. Sequence at one end of the junction differs from germline and may be a read error. The V call is TRBV7-2, the J call TRBJ2-1; D is unresolved. This CDR3 is built from 14 residues. Germline CDR1 and CDR2: SGHTA and FQGNSA. The CDR3: CASSQRSGYNEQFF. As DNA, the CDR3 is TGCGCCAGCAGCCAAAGATCGGGTTACAATGAGCAGTTCTTC.

The rearrangement uses TRBV4-2 and TRBJ2-7; possibly TRBD1 for D (6 bases). The CDR3 covers 14 residues. Trimming removed 0 bases from V and 2 bases from J, with 8 bases in between. Germline assignment: CDR1 LGHNA and CDR2 YNFKEQ. CDR3 in amino acids: CASSQDHRAYEQYF. The CDR3 DNA reads TGTGCCAGCAGCCAAGACCACAGGGCCTACGAGCAGTACTTC.

The genes are TRBV5-1 and TRBJ2-5; 11 bases align to TRBD1. With 3 bases clipped from V and 4 bases from J, the junction kept 2 bases outside the gene matches. The CDR3 consists of 14 residues. CDR1 SGHRS and CDR2 YFSETQ come from the germline V gene. The CDR3 loop reads CASSWTGGGETQYF. The CDR3 DNA reads TGCGCCAGCAGCTGGACAGGGGGCGGAGAGACCCAGTACTTC.

This clone was found a few times. The rearrangement joins TRBV5-6 to TRBJ2-3; a weak D match, TRBD1 (5 bases). Trimming removed 4 bases from V and 4 bases from J, with 7 bases in between. Germline CDR1 reads SGHDT; CDR2 reads YYEEEE. The CDR3 is made up of 12 amino acids. The CDR3 nucleotides read TGTGCCAGCAGCCCAGGGTCAGATACGCAGTATTTT. Its protein is CASSPGSDTQYF.

This clone appeared a single time. This chain connects TRBV27 to TRBJ2-3; TRBD2 matches at 13 bases. The J segment lost 0 bases and the V segment lost 3 bases, leaving 9 bases of the junction unmatched. The germline V gene encodes CDR1 MNHEY and CDR2 SMNVEV (reference sequence). CDR3 length equals 19 residues. CDR3 bases: TGTGCCAGCAGTTTGCCAGGACTAGCGGGGGCGACTAGCACAGATACGCAGTATTTT. Translation: CASSLPGLAGATSTDTQYF.

V is TRBV5-6 and J is TRBJ1-2, with unresolved D. CDR1 and CDR2 (germline): SGHDT, YYEEEE. V was clipped by 2 bases and J by 8 bases, with 13 bases between them. The CDR3 has 13 residues. The CDR3 nucleotides are TGTGCCAGCAGCTTTTCTAGGGTTAACGGCTACACCTTC. This codes for CASSFSRVNGYTF.

The rearrangement links TRBV7-9 to TRBJ2-1; either TRBD1 or TRBD2 may supply D (5 bases each). The CDR3 has 16 residues. CDR1 and CDR2 from the germline V gene are SEHNR and FQNEAQ (reference sequence). The ends were cut back, 5 bases at V and 7 bases at J, with 21 bases in the middle. For the CDR3, the DNA is TGTGCCAGCAGCCGCCCCCTCGTGGGGGATTGGAATGAGCAGTTCTTC. Translated: CASSRPLVGDWNEQFF.

This chain uses TRBV6-5 with TRBJ2-5; the D gene is possibly TRBD2 (5 bases). Germline V gene sequence: CDR1 MNHEY, CDR2 SVGAGI. Trimming removed 6 bases from V and 0 bases from J, with 11 bases in between. The CDR3 has 14 residues. This chain's CDR3 is CASRRAAYQETQYF. The CDR3 DNA reads TGTGCCAGCAGAAGAGCGGCCTACCAAGAGACCCAGTACTTC.

V usage is TRBV14 and J usage is TRBJ2-1; weak D call: TRBD2 (7 bases). Germline CDR1 is SGHDN and CDR2 is FVKESK. CDR3 length: 16 amino acids. Trimming left V 0 bases short and J 2 bases short, with 11 bases between. Here the CDR3 DNA reads TGTGCCAGCAGCCAAGATCTCGGGGGGCCCTACAATGAGCAGTTCTTC. Translation gives CASSQDLGGPYNEQFF.

This chain joins TRBV30 and TRBJ1-1; D not resolved. The CDR3 contains 16 residues. Germline assignment: CDR1 GTSNPN and CDR2 SVGIG (reference sequence). The V and J ends lost 0 bases and 0 bases respectively, with 14 bases between them. The CDR3 here is CAWSVDLNSLNTEAFF. CDR3 nucleotide sequence: TGTGCCTGGAGTGTTGATTTAAACAGCCTGAACACTGAAGCTTTCTTT.

On this clone itself: Germline is not matched at one junction end, which may reflect a read error. The chain has TRBV15 and TRBJ2-3, with a tentative D call TRBD1 (6 bases). Germline assignment: CDR1 LNHNV and CDR2 YYDKDF (reference sequence). This CDR3 is built from 16 residues. The chain's CDR3 is CATSREGGPGSDTQYF. CDR3 nucleotide sequence: TGCGCCACCAGCAGAGAAGGGGGACCTGGATCGGATACGCAGTATTTT.

A single count supports this clone. V gene TRBV10-3 combines with J gene TRBJ1-2; D not certain. CDR1 is ENHRY, CDR2 SYGVKD, per germline. Trimming removed 11 bases from V and 6 bases from J, with 22 bases in between. The CDR3 runs to 14 residues. This CDR3 is CAAISATRLDGYTF. In DNA, the CDR3 is TGTGCCGCCATCTCCGCGACGAGGTTAGATGGCTACACCTTC.

This clone was seen more than once but under ten times. The chain has TRBV6-5 and TRBJ1-2; TRBD1 might be the D (6 bases). The germline gives CDR1 MNHEY, CDR2 SVGAGI. The CDR3 runs 15 residues. V was trimmed by 4 bases and J by 0 bases, leaving 12 bases between them. CDR3 in DNA: TGTGCCAGCAGTTTGACAGGCGAGACTAACTATGGCTACACCTTC. This encodes CASSLTGETNYGYTF.

The chain employs TRBV9 and TRBJ1-3; D is unclear. This CDR3 is 16 amino acids long. V was trimmed by 1 base and J by 0 bases, leaving 11 bases between them. From germline, CDR1 is SGDLS and CDR2 YYNGEE. The CDR3: CASSVNVKSSGNTIYF. CDR3 in DNA: TGTGCCAGCAGCGTAAACGTGAAAAGCTCTGGAAACACCATATATTTT. Drawing the rest from reference TRBV9 and TRBJ1-3, the complete variable domain is DSGVTQTPKHLITATGQRVTLRCSPRSGDLSVYWYQQSLDQGLQFLIQYYNGEERAKGNILERFSAQQFPDLHSELNLSSLELGDSALYFCASSVNVKSSGNTIYFGEGSWLTVV.

The rearrangement joins TRBV5-6 to TRBJ2-5; 11 nucleotides agree with TRBD2. V shed 0 bases and J 4 bases; nucleotides not matched to a gene: 5. The CDR3 is made up of 16 amino acids. Germline V gene data show CDR1 as SGHDT and CDR2 as YYEEEE. CDR3 bases: TGTGCCAGCAGCTTGGAAAGGCTAGCGGGAGGAGAGACCCAGTACTTC. Its translation: CASSLERLAGGETQYF. Filled out from reference TRBV5-6 and TRBJ2-5, the complete variable domain reads DAGVTQSPTHLIKTRGQQVTLRCSPKSGHDTVSWYQQALGQGPQFIFQYYEEEERQRGNFPDRFSGHQFPNYSSELNVNALLLGDSALYLCASSLERLAGGETQYFGPGTRLLVL.

The CDR3 DNA sequence: TGTGCCTGCGAACCTACAGGGGGGGGTGAAAAACTGTTTTTT. It translates to CACEPTGGGEKLFF. The chain joins TRBV30 to TRBJ1-4; TRBD1 aligns across 8 bases. The V gene's germline CDR1 is GTSNPN and CDR2 SVGIG (reference sequence). The CDR3 contains 14 residues. V dropped 6 bases and J dropped 7; count of bases not matched to a gene: 10.

This chain uses TRBV27 with TRBJ2-7; D tentatively reads TRBD1 or TRBD2 (5 bases each). The CDR3 is 15 residues long. Trimming left V 6 bases short and J 7 bases short, with 22 bases between. Per germline, CDR1 MNHEY and CDR2 SMNVEV (reference sequence). The CDR3 coding sequence is TGTGCCAGCAGCCCCGGTCCCGGGGCTAATAAAGAGCAGTACTTC. Amino acid sequence: CASSPGPGANKEQYF.

Note on this clone: Its ends do not fully match the called genes, so a read error is possible. The chain is built from TRBV5-6 and TRBJ2-4; 7 bases agree with TRBD2. Germline V gives CDR1 SGHDT, CDR2 YYEEEE. This CDR3 spans 13 amino acids. CDR3 in amino acids: CASGNSTGSIQYF. CDR3 in DNA: TGCGCCAGCGGGAATAGCACGGGGAGCATTCAGTACTTC.

This clone was observed a handful of times. This chain connects TRBV6-5 to TRBJ1-2; D might be TRBD1 (6 bases). Germline V gene data show CDR1 as MNHEY and CDR2 as SVGAGI. The CDR3 runs 15 residues. V gave up 0 bases and J gave up 4 bases, with 12 bases separating them. Written as DNA, the CDR3 is TGTGCCAGCAGTTACTCGAGAGGGGGGTCCTATGGCTACACCTTC. Amino acid sequence: CASSYSRGGSYGYTF.

In its sample, this clone was seen a few times. The chain combines TRBV28 with TRBJ2-7; tentative D call: TRBD1 (5 bases). V shed 11 bases and J shed 2 bases, with 22 bases lying between them. The germline gives CDR1 MDHEN, CDR2 SYDVKM. The CDR3 consists of 15 residues. In nucleotides, the CDR3 is TGTGCCGTCAATACAAGGGGCAGCCCGGCCTACGAGCAGTACTTC. It is translated as CAVNTRGSPAYEQYF.

The chain joins TRBV6-5 to TRBJ1-6; D might be TRBD1 (5 bases). Germline CDR1 and CDR2: MNHEY and SVGAGI. The CDR3 has 14 residues. The ends were cut back, 9 bases at V and 8 bases at J, with 17 bases in the middle. This chain's CDR3 is CASTLRGEDSPLHF. CDR3 DNA: TGTGCCAGTACCCTACGAGGGGAGGATTCACCCCTCCACTTT.

The chain uses TRBV27 and TRBJ2-5, with D perhaps assigned TRBD1 or TRBD2 (5 bases each). CDR1 is MNHEY and CDR2 is SMNVEV in the germline V gene (reference sequence). This CDR3 is built from 15 residues. Trimming stripped 5 bases from V and 5 bases from J, with 18 bases between. CDR3 region: CASSGSGHQGETQYF. The CDR3 DNA is TGTGCCAGCAGTGGGTCGGGGCACCAAGGGGAGACCCAGTACTTC.

In the case of this clone: Different DNA sequences within this sample yield the same CDR3. The rearrangement links TRBV27 to TRBJ2-5; D gene uncertain. Germline loops: CDR1 MNHEY, CDR2 SMNVEV (reference sequence). This CDR3 region has 11 residues. V was pared by 2 bases and J by 5 bases, with 3 bases between. CDR3: CASSLGETQYF. CDR3 bases: TGTGCCAGCAGTTTAGGGGAGACCCAGTACTTC.